The TCR beta chain under discussion was sequenced for a study of blood T cells in healthy people across ages. Then a second PCR, running roughly 6 to 11 cycles, was carried out with a sample-barcoded 5' primer and a J-beta primer mix. The template-switch adaptor, which had 12 random nucleotides, put a tag on each cDNA molecule. Every sample gave at least 3 million paired-end reads containing CDR3. In TCRdb, the 5' RACE reads were re-called with MiXCR into one record per CDR3 protein. The table has around 710,000 distinct CDR3 sequences, roughly 41% seen once. Trimming took 1 base from V and 0 from J; bases not matched to a gene: 12. This CDR3 is 18 amino acids long. Germline V gene sequence: CDR1 LGHDT, CDR2 YNNKEL (reference sequence). Per sample, at least 5 micrograms of total RNA were extracted.

Sample: blood. The source is a woman aged 55-70 years in good health. This chain connects TRBV3-1 to TRBJ2-7; 7 nucleotides match TRBD2. The CDR3 region has the DNA TGTGCCAGCAGCCAAGTCCCCTCGGGGCGGGGGAGCTCCTACGAGCAGTACTTC. This codes for CASSQVPSGRGSSYEQYF.